This T cell receptor beta chain comes out of a study of regulatory T cells in long-lasting Graves disease. With respect to this clonotype: Being one base from a much bigger clone, this may be a read error.

The V end lost 2 bases, the J end lost 10 bases, and 11 bases lay between the germline ends. Germline values: CDR1 MDHEN, CDR2 SYDVKM. The CDR3 has 12 amino acids. As for time point: persistent/refractory GD, antithyroid drugs over 5 years with positive TRAb. RNA isolated from PBMCs was used to make the TCR library. In building TCR beta libraries, iRepertoire HTBI primers were used together with Arm-PCR of CDR3 regions. TCRdb re-called the multiplex PCR reads through MiXCR, storing one row per CDR3 protein. The sample lists around 450,000 distinct CDR3 sequences; under 25% were seen once. This TCR derives from a female donor with Graves disease. This chain uses TRBV28 with TRBJ1-2; no clear D. This material consisted of peripheral blood mononuclear cells (PBMCs), taken when the disease was refractory, from a patient treated with antithyroid drugs. CDR3 residues: CASSLGIFAYTF. In nucleotides, the CDR3 is TGTGCCAGCAGTTTAGGGATTTTTGCCTACACCTTC.